This T cell receptor (beta chain) was retrieved from a study of blood T cell repertoires in COVID-19. CDR3 size: 13 residues. The ends lost 4 bases at V and 8 bases at J; junction bases unmatched: 2. CDR1 and CDR2 (germline): ENHRY, SYGVKD. On this clone itself: Within the sample, other DNA sequences also encode this same CDR3.

Methods used by the authors: Reference gene primer amplification gave nucleated cell count estimates. TCRdb keeps only in-frame clones here, not all; method: immunoSEQ multiplex PCR. The DNA was the basis for D and trimming; V, J and clone size are from that table. The sample has some 250,000 clones, approximately 87% seen once. This chain connects TRBV10-3 to TRBJ1-6, with TRBD1 matching 7 bases. What was sequenced was peripheral blood. This clonotype was obtained from a man aged 55-75 years with acute or convalescent COVID-19. The DNA of the CDR3 is TGTGCCATCAGTGCCACAGGGGATTCACCCCTCCACTTT. It specifies CAISATGDSPLHF.